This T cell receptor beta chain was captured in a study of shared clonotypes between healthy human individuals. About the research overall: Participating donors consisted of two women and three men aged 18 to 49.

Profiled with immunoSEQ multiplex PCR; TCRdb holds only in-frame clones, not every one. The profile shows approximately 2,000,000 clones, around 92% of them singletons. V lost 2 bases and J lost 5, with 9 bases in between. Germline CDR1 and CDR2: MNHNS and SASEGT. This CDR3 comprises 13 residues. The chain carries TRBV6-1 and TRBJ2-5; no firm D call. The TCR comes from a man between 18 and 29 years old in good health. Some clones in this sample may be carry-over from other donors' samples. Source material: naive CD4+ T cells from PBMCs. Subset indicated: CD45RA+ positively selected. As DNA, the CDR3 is TGTGCCAGCAGTGAACCTCAGGAGGAGACCCAGTACTTC. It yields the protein CASSEPQEETQYF.